These 19 T cell receptor beta chains were all obtained from the same sample, sequenced in a study of tissue T cells after allogeneic stem cell transplantation (dated by TCRdb to 2022 to 2024). Libraries came from the immunoSEQ multiplex PCR assay. This is the immuneACCESS table as TCRdb keeps it, with only in-frame sequences that have V and J called. A part of the clones is gone; compared with another copy, unresolved V genes explain less than half, and the rest is unexplained. The sample table shows 15,000 to 20,000 clones, and about 70% are seen once. Of the sample, almost 0.95% is held by the ten largest clones. Sequencing was performed on spleen. These receptors all stem from a female BALB/c mouse in good health. Members of this strain share the MHC haplotype H2-d.

With regard to this clone: Each gene name is a mouse one. Different DNA sequences within this sample yield the same CDR3. CDR3: CASGDAKDTQYF. CDR3 DNA (partial): TGTGCCAGCGGTGATGCCAAAGACACCCAGTAC. The genes are TRBV13-2 and TRBJ2-5, with D hard to call. The missing CDR3 end, 1 residue past where the read stops, is filled in from the germline J gene. There are 12 residues in the CDR3. Trimming took 0 bases from V and 4 from J, leaving 3 bases between them. The germline V gene has CDR1 NNHNN and CDR2 SYGAGS (reference sequence).

This clone was counted once. Each gene name is a mouse one. The read ends 1 residue shy of where the CDR3 ends; the end is completed using the germline J gene. The sample holds other DNA sequences that translate to the same CDR3. This chain connects TRBV13-2 to TRBJ2-1, with TRBD2 matching 9 bases. The junction had 1 base not matched to a gene; V was cut back by 0 bases and J by 3 bases. CDR1 NNHNN and CDR2 SYGAGS come from the germline V gene (reference sequence). CDR3 length equals 15 residues. The CDR3: CASGDAGGGYAEQFF. Partial CDR3 DNA: TGTGCCAGCGGTGATGCTGGGGGGGGCTATGCTGAGCAGTTC.

Turning to this clone: The listed genes are named as in mouse. Sequencing ends 1 residue short of the CDR3 end; the germline J gene provides the rest. The genes are TRBV5 and TRBJ2-5; 8 bases fit TRBD2. The ends lost 0 bases at V and 4 bases at J; junction bases unmatched: 0. Germline CDR1 and CDR2: LGHNA and YNLKQL (reference sequence). This CDR3 spans 14 amino acids. The CDR3 loop reads CASSQDWGEDTQYF. Partial CDR3 DNA: TGTGCCAGCAGCCAAGACTGGGGGGAAGACACCCAGTAC.

Concerning this clone: Genes and germline come from the mouse. The read stops 1 residue short of the end of the CDR3; the missing end is completed from the germline J gene. The rearrangement links TRBV2 to TRBJ2-1; unclear D gene. Germline V gene sequence: CDR1 LGHNA, CDR2 YSYQKL. The CDR3 is 11 amino acids. V lost 2 bases, J lost 4 bases, and 0 bases lay in between. The CDR3 spells CASSQYAEQFF. The part of the CDR3 DNA that was read is TGTGCCAGCAGCCAATATGCTGAGCAGTTC.

With respect to this clone: The genes and germline here are from mouse. In the same sample, other DNA sequences code for this CDR3. CDR3 in amino acids: CASSITANSDYTF. The CDR3 bases that were read are TGTGCCAGCAGTATCACAGCAAACTCCGACTACACC. J is TRBJ1-2 and V is TRBV19; no clear D gene. Read data end 1 residue before the CDR3 end; the end is taken from the germline J gene. The CDR3 extends over 13 amino acids. Deletions cut 2 bases from V and 0 bases from J, with 5 bases between. Germline V gives CDR1 FNHDT, CDR2 SITEND (reference sequence).

In regard to this clone: Gene names are mouse gene names. The CDR3 goes on 1 residue after the read ends, and that part is filled in from the germline J gene. The chain combines TRBV2 with TRBJ1-5; the D gene is possibly TRBD1 (6 bases). V was trimmed by 0 bases and J by 4 bases, leaving 13 bases between them. Per the germline V gene, CDR1 is LGHNA and CDR2 is YSYQKL. CDR3 length equals 16 residues. This CDR3 reads CASSQDSAGANQAPLF. CDR3 DNA, as far as it was read: TGTGCCAGCAGCCAAGATTCGGCAGGGGCAAACCAGGCTCCGCTT.

Details on this clone: The listed genes are named as in mouse. Read sequence stops 1 residue before the CDR3 end, and the germline J gene provides the missing end. V usage is TRBV14 and J usage is TRBJ2-5; D is possibly TRBD2 (6 bases). This CDR3 has 14 amino acids. Germline values: CDR1 SGHDT, CDR2 FRDEAV. V was shortened by 1 base and J by 0 bases, with 6 bases between the two germline ends. This CDR3 reads CASSFGGNQDTQYF. CDR3 DNA (partial): TGTGCCAGCAGTTTCGGGGGGAACCAAGACACCCAGTAC.

With regard to this clone: Mouse names are used for the genes. Other DNA sequences within the sample encode an identical CDR3. The CDR3 loop reads CTCSAHSGNTLYF. CDR3 DNA (partial): TGCACCTGCAGTGCACATTCTGGAAATACGCTCTAT. The chain combines TRBV1 with TRBJ1-3; D is ambiguous. The read halts 1 residue ahead of the CDR3 end, with the missing end drawn from the germline J gene. V was shortened by 2 bases and J by 0 bases, with 2 bases between the two germline ends. Germline V lookup: CDR1 NSQYPW, CDR2 LRSPGD (reference sequence). CDR3 size: 13 residues.

Note on this clone: Gene names denote mouse genes. From the germline J gene comes the end of the CDR3, since the read stops 1 residue before it. This chain links TRBV20 with TRBJ1-1; 8 bases fit TRBD1. V was clipped by 6 bases and J by 0 bases; unmatched bases: 3. CDR3 size: 13 residues. Germline lookup yields CDR1 GFQATS and CDR2 STVNSAI. Incomplete CDR3 DNA: TGTGGTGCCGGGACAGGATCAAACACAGAAGTCTTC. The encoded protein is CGAGTGSNTEVF. The entire CDR3 is CGAGTGSNTEVFF.

Worth noting for this clone: Mouse gene names and germline throughout. The read ends 1 residue before the CDR3 terminus; that terminus is restored from the germline J gene. The V and J genes are TRBV5 and TRBJ2-2; D may be TRBD1 (6 bases). CDR1 is LGHNA, CDR2 YNLKQL, per germline (reference sequence). With 3 bases removed from V and 1 base from J, the gap between germline ends came to 9 bases. This CDR3 is 15 amino acids long. The sequenced CDR3 bases are TGTGCCAGCAGCCACGGGGACAAAAACACCGGGCAGCTCTAC. It yields the protein CASSHGDKNTGQLY. The full-length CDR3 reads as CASSHGDKNTGQLYF.

Regarding this clone: The listed genes are named as in mouse. The read terminates 1 residue ahead of where the CDR3 ends, so the germline J gene completes it. This sequence joins TRBV13-2 and TRBJ1-6; a possible D gene is TRBD1 (6 bases). TRBJ1-6 qualifies as an ORF whose function is uncertain. The CDR3 covers 14 residues. Trimming took 3 bases from V and 7 from J, leaving 11 bases between them. CDR1 is NNHNN and CDR2 is SYGAGS in the germline V gene (reference sequence). The chain's CDR3 is CASGAAGVNSPLYF. The CDR3 DNA, read in part, is TGTGCCAGCGGTGCCGCAGGGGTGAATTCGCCCCTCTAC.

Notes on this clone: Genes here carry mouse names. The CDR3 goes on 1 residue after the read ends, and that part is filled in from the germline J gene. The chain joins TRBV31 to TRBJ2-4; TRBD1 is a possible D gene (5 bases). This CDR3 region has 12 residues. Trimming took 1 base from V and 8 from J, leaving 10 bases between them. Germline V gives CDR1 GKSSPN, CDR2 SITVG. The CDR3 sequence is CAWSPREGTLYF. The part of the CDR3 DNA that was read is TGTGCCTGGAGTCCCAGGGAGGGCACCTTGTAC.

On this clone itself: Gene names and germline match the mouse. The read terminates 1 residue before the CDR3 end, so the remaining end is supplied by the germline J gene. The V gene is TRBV13-2, the J gene TRBJ2-1; a weak D match, TRBD2 (5 bases). Per the germline V gene, CDR1 is NNHNN and CDR2 is SYGAGS (reference sequence). V was cut by 6 bases and J by 7 bases, with 11 bases left in between. The CDR3 covers 12 residues. CDR3 bases read: TGTGCCAGCGTCCTGGGCGGGGCTGAGCAGTTC. Amino acids: CASVLGGAEQF. The whole CDR3 region reads CASVLGGAEQFF.

Notes on this clone: The gene names here belong to mouse. The read halts 1 residue ahead of the CDR3 end, with the missing end drawn from the germline J gene. The gene calls are TRBV17 and TRBJ2-7; either TRBD1 or TRBD2 may fit D (6 bases each). The CDR3 length is 13 residues. CDR1 is MNHDT and CDR2 is YYDKIL in the germline V gene. The germline V and J ends were trimmed by 0 bases and 8 bases, with 11 bases remaining between them. The sequenced CDR3 bases are TGTGCTAGCAGTAGAGATAGAGGGGGGAAACAGTAC. Protein: CASSRDRGGKQY. The entire CDR3 reads CASSRDRGGKQYF. The full variable domain, in which reference TRBV17 and TRBJ2-7 provide the parts outside the CDR3, is DTTVKQNPRYKLARVGKPVNLICSQTMNHDTMYWYQKKPNQAPKLLLFYYDKILNREADTFEKFQSSRPNNSFCSLYIGSAGLEYSAMYLCASSRDRGGKQYFGPGTRLTVL.

On this clone itself: The listed genes are named as in mouse. Sequencing ends 1 residue short of the CDR3 end; the germline J gene provides the rest. This chain joins TRBV19 and TRBJ2-4, with D perhaps TRBD1 (5 bases). Germline loops: CDR1 FNHDT, CDR2 SITEND (reference sequence). CDR3 length: 14 amino acids. V shed 0 bases and J shed 1 base, with 6 bases lying between them. The CDR3 bases that were read are TGTGCCAGCAGTATAGCACAGGGTCAAAACACCTTGTAC. Protein sequence: CASSIAQGQNTLY. The full CDR3 reads CASSIAQGQNTLYF.

Only one count was recorded for this clone. Gene and germline names: mouse. Sequencing ends 1 residue short of the CDR3 end; the germline J gene provides the rest. The V and J genes are TRBV3 and TRBJ2-5; a weak D match, TRBD1 (6 bases). Germline values: CDR1 SNHLY, CDR2 FYNGKV (reference sequence). V lost 3 bases and J lost 3, with 7 bases in between. The CDR3 spans 13 residues. The DNA read from the CDR3 is TGTGCCAGCAGCTTGGGACATCAAGACACCCAGTAC. Translated: CASSLGHQDTQY. The whole CDR3 sequence is CASSLGHQDTQYF.

In this sample, this clone turned up once. Gene names and germline refer to mouse. The missing CDR3 end, 1 residue past where the read stops, is filled in from the germline J gene. The rearrangement links TRBV4 to TRBJ1-1; D is unresolved. V dropped 6 bases and J dropped 0 bases, with 8 bases sitting between them. Germline CDR1 is LGHDT and CDR2 is YNNKQL (reference sequence). The CDR3 extends over 13 amino acids. CDR3 protein: CASSHGTNTEVFF. Incomplete CDR3 DNA: TGTGCCAGCAGTCACGGGACAAACACAGAAGTCTTC.

With respect to this clone: Gene names are mouse gene names. From the germline J gene comes the end of the CDR3, since the read stops 1 residue before it. The gene calls are TRBV19 and TRBJ1-1; TRBD1 might be the D (6 bases). Trimming stripped 3 bases from V and 4 bases from J, with 10 bases between. Germline CDR1 reads FNHDT; CDR2 reads SITEND (reference sequence). The CDR3 sequence is 13 residues long. The CDR3 bases that were read are TGTGCCAGCAGTAAGGGGGGGGGCACAGAAGTCTTC. Encoded protein: CASSKGGGTEVF. The CDR3, in full, reads CASSKGGGTEVFF.

This clone came up a few times. Gene names and germline refer to mouse. CDR3 loop: CASSFTSGNTLYF. The DNA read from the CDR3 is TGTGCCAGCAGTTTCACATCTGGAAATACGCTCTAT. The rearrangement joins TRBV14 to TRBJ1-3; no clear D. The sequence runs out 1 residue before the end of the CDR3; the remainder is reconstructed from the germline J gene. This CDR3 region has 13 residues. The V and J ends lost 1 base and 1 base respectively, with 3 bases between them. Germline lookup yields CDR1 SGHDT and CDR2 FRDEAV.